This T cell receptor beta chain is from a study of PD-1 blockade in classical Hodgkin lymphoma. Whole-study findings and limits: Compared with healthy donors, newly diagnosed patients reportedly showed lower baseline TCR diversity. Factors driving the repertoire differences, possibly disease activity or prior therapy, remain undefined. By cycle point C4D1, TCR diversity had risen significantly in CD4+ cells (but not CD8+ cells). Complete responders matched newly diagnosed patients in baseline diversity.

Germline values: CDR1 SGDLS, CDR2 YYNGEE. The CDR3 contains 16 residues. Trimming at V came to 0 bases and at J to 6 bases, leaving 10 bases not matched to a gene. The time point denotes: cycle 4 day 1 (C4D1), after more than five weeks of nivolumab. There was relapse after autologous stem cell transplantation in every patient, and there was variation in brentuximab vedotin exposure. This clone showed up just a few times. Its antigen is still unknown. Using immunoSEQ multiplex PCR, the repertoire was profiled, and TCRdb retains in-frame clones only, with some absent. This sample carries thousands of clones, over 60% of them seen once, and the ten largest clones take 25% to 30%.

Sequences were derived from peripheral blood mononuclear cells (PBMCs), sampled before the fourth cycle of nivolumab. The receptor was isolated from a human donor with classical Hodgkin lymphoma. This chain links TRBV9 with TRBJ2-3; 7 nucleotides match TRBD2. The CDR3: CASSVASGQAWDTQYF. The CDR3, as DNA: TGTGCCAGCAGCGTAGCTAGCGGACAAGCGTGGGATACGCAGTATTTT.